The present T cell receptor beta chain was sequenced within a study of regulatory and conventional T cells in RAG deficiency. Notes on the study in general: RAG-deficient patients showed markedly lower Shannon entropy and higher Simpson indices than control T-cell subsets. Patient subsets had shorter CDR3s; Omenn Treg-Tconv overlap exceeded 85%.

Trimming left V 2 bases short and J 13 bases short, with 11 bases between. The CDR3 is 11 residues long. CDR1 SGHRS and CDR2 YFSETQ come from the germline V gene. Concerning this clone: Antigen: not known.

Blood CD4+ CD25-low CD127-high conventional T cells supplied the genomic DNA template. Clones were read by immunoSEQ multiplex PCR, and TCRdb kept only the in-frame ones, dropping some. The table has roughly 28,000 clones, roughly 96% seen once; the top ten hold 0.15% to 0.2%. Another study also made use of these data, one on regulatory T cells. Per that paper: Amplification used 52 TRBV primers and 13 TRBJ primers.

The J gene is TRBJ2-3, the V gene TRBV5-1, with D hard to call. Sample: CD25- CD4+ T cells sorted from blood. This sequence was found in a human donor in good health. CDR3 protein: CASSFSSVKYF. The DNA for the CDR3 is TGCGCCAGCAGCTTTTCTTCTGTAAAGTATTTT.